This T cell receptor beta chain was recorded in a study of beta chain features in type 1 diabetes. Investigators reverse transcribed all isolated RNA, so they sequenced expressed TCRB transcripts. Generated by immunoSEQ multiplex PCR, the TCRdb table keeps only in-frame clones and is missing some. The profile shows around 450,000 clones, about an eighth of them singletons. General observations from the study: Possibly, sequencing cDNA over-represented cells that had high TCR expression levels.

As for this clone: Its antigen is undetermined.

J gave up 2 bases and V 4 bases, and 8 bases lay outside the gene matches. Germline V lookup: CDR1 SGHTA, CDR2 FQGNSA. The CDR3 totals 16 residues. V is TRBV7-2 and J is TRBJ1-3; 7 nucleotides line up with TRBD1. The sample was naive CD4+ T cells from blood. This clonotype originated in a woman under 30 in good health. The CDR3 DNA follows: TGTGCCAGCAGCTCCTCATTCGGGACAGCTGGAAACACCATATATTTT. Translation: CASSSSFGTAGNTIYF.